The T cell receptor beta chain under discussion was sequenced for a study of T cell repertoires in cytomegalovirus infection. About the study: Public TCR beta signature analysis indicated the presence of both CMV infection and matching HLA type.

Each CDR3 protein gets one entry after TCRdb re-called the reads with MiXCR. The data show almost 300,000 distinct CDR3 sequences, with 9.6% seen just once and approximately 2.4% held by the top ten. Regarding this clonotype: Its target is unknown.

Broader study findings: Cumulated frequencies of public TCR beta families served to identify carriers of CMV plus the relevant HLA. Across the ex vivo response, the dominant clonotypes were HLA-C-restricted CMV-specific TCR beta clonotypes.

The V gene's germline CDR1 is DFQATT and CDR2 SNEGSKA (reference sequence). Losses at the gene ends were 3 bases for V and 1 base for J; bases not matched to a gene: 0. The CDR3 contains 14 residues. The rearrangement joins TRBV20-1 to TRBJ2-2; 9 nucleotides line up with TRBD1. The clonotype was recovered from a human donor in good health (CMV status not recorded). Some clones in this sample may be carry-over from other donors' samples. The source material was PBMCs. CDR3 loop: CSARTGGNTGELFF. The CDR3 DNA sequence: TGCAGTGCTAGGACAGGGGGGAACACCGGGGAGCTGTTTTTT.